These T cell receptor beta chains were read from a single sample in a study of T cell clones after liver transplantation. Profiled with immunoSEQ multiplex PCR; TCRdb holds only in-frame clones, not every one. The table includes roughly 80,000 clones, roughly 85% detected once. Sample: CD4+ T cells from blood, taken at the 22-month timepoint. The receptors here all came from a human patient who received a liver transplant. A share of the T cells may be of graft donor origin. CDR3s include the opening cysteine and the closing phenylalanine or tryptophan. The order of the fields is CDR3 protein, J gene, V gene.

CASRPTGTNQPQHF | TRBJ1-5 | TRBV2
CASTLRPGQGSSEQYF | TRBJ2-7 | TRBV28
CASSLGPNYGYTF | TRBJ1-2 | TRBV11-2
CASRPLSSSGANVLTF | TRBJ2-6 | TRBV2
CASAVGEKLFF | TRBJ1-4 | TRBV2
CASSSRRSYGYTF | TRBJ1-2 | TRBV7-2
CASRVTRSGNIQYF | TRBJ2-4 | TRBV6-1
CASSLQRGGTQYF | TRBJ2-5 | TRBV19
CASSSGHRTDTQYF | TRBJ2-3 | TRBV13
CASSPPTTGGNEQYF | - | TRBV18
CASSQDASGYTF | TRBJ1-2 | TRBV4-3
CASRPGQGSSYEQYF | TRBJ2-7 | TRBV5-4
CASRGRGNTEAFF | TRBJ1-1 | TRBV19
CSASSGGADTQYF | TRBJ2-3 | TRBV29-1
CASSPQDRWIHYGYTF | TRBJ1-2 | TRBV5-4
CASSNRVSYEQYF | TRBJ2-7 | TRBV28
CASSLGGINEQFF | TRBJ2-1 | TRBV5-4
CASSDEGGSPLHF | TRBJ1-6 | TRBV9
CASSLADYEQYF | TRBJ2-7 | TRBV5-5
CASSQDRDNQPQHF | TRBJ1-5 | TRBV6-6
CSVLGGGPAPGELFF | TRBJ2-2 | TRBV29-1
CASSIGTLHTGELFF | TRBJ2-2 | TRBV19
CASSSDRGQAFF | TRBJ1-1 | TRBV5-5
CASSKKEAGELFF | TRBJ2-2 | TRBV4-1
CASSLVKGFPEQFF | TRBJ2-1 | TRBV7-9
CASSHRANYGYTF | TRBJ1-2 | TRBV19
CASSSRTAGTGRTDTQYF | TRBJ2-3 | TRBV19
CAWSGISWGEQYF | TRBJ2-7 | TRBV30
CASSLTSPQETQYF | TRBJ2-5 | TRBV7-3
CASSLGVRRGDEQFF | TRBJ2-1 | TRBV7-2
CASSPQGTRYTQYF | TRBJ2-3 | TRBV5-4
CASSLGIVGGRARRNEQFF | TRBJ2-1 | TRBV5-7
CASDRRVPLAEAFF | TRBJ1-1 | TRBV28
CASSLVVTEAFF | TRBJ1-1 | TRBV11-2
CSARSFDEQFF | TRBJ2-1 | TRBV20-1
CASKSGADTQYF | TRBJ2-3 | TRBV6-1
CASNARETQYF | TRBJ2-5 | TRBV6-1
CASSYDSYEQYF | TRBJ2-7 | TRBV28
CASSQLVSGSGASYEQYF | TRBJ2-7 | TRBV4-2
CASSSTSGRLSDTQYF | TRBJ2-3 | TRBV5-4
CSVEDYPIGEQYF | TRBJ2-7 | TRBV29-1
CASSHRTSGTETQYF | TRBJ2-5 | TRBV7-8
CASSPIPGMETQYF | TRBJ2-5 | TRBV18
CASSRDRFAGNEQFF | TRBJ2-1 | TRBV7-2
CASSVGVTTSTQYF | TRBJ2-3 | TRBV9
CASSQDRGTMNTEAFF | TRBJ1-1 | TRBV4-2
CASSGGGANYGYTF | TRBJ1-2 | TRBV6-6
CSVKGAGGNQPQHF | TRBJ1-5 | TRBV29-1
CASSFGGLGNQPQHF | TRBJ1-5 | TRBV5-6
CASRLKQGWTEAFF | TRBJ1-1 | TRBV19
CASNINGASETQYF | TRBJ2-5 | TRBV6-1
CASSDRGINYGYTF | TRBJ1-2 | TRBV6-4
CASSLSMSNYGYTF | TRBJ1-2 | TRBV6-5
CASSPRDFSTDTQYF | TRBJ2-3 | TRBV5-1
CASSPPSPGDTQYF | TRBJ2-3 | TRBV18
CASRGGAGQETQYF | TRBJ2-5 | TRBV11-1